The 11 T cell receptor beta chains given below trace back to one sample, sequenced in a study of shared clonotypes between healthy human individuals (dated by TCRdb to about 2020). Libraries were constructed by the immunoSEQ multiplex PCR assay. TCRdb stores this immuneACCESS table with in-frame sequences only. Part of the clones is absent; in the studies checked, under half of the shortfall reflects unresolved V genes, and no reason is known for the rest. The sample table records 400,000 to 500,000 clones; about 79% of these occur just once. The top ten hold approximately 13% of the sample. The material sequenced was PBMCs. The receptors were sampled from a woman aged 40 to 50 in good health. Some clones in this sample may be carry-over from other donors' samples.

The chain links TRBV5-6 to TRBJ1-2; the match to TRBD1 covers 9 bases. The V and J ends lost 4 bases and 6 bases, in that order; junction bases with no gene match: 4. The CDR3 length is 13 residues. Germline CDR1 reads SGHDT; CDR2 reads YYEEEE. CDR3 protein: CASSQTGGDGYTF. The CDR3, as DNA: TGTGCCAGCAGCCAGACAGGGGGTGATGGCTACACCTTC.

This chain joins TRBV11-1 and TRBJ1-2; 9 bases map to TRBD1. Looked up from germline, CDR1 is SGHAT and CDR2 is FQDESV (reference sequence). With V trimmed by 3 bases and J by 4 bases, 9 bases remained unmatched. The CDR3 extends over 16 amino acids. The CDR3 bases are TGTGCCAGCAGCTTGGGGGACAGGGAACCCGGCTATGGCTACACCTTC. It encodes CASSLGDREPGYGYTF.

CDR3: CASQAEQQTYGYTF. CDR3 DNA sequence: TGTGCCAGCCAGGCAGAACAGCAGACCTATGGCTACACCTTC. This sequence joins TRBV2 and TRBJ1-2; no firm D call. Germline CDR1 is SNHLY and CDR2 is FYNNEI. V lost 8 bases to trimming and J lost 4 bases, with 17 bases between them. CDR3 size: 14 residues.

The gene calls are TRBV7-2 and TRBJ2-7; 7 bases agree with TRBD2. CDR1 is SGHTA, CDR2 FQGNSA, per germline. J was trimmed by 3 bases and V by 2 bases; bases with no gene match: 7. CDR3 length: 15 amino acids. The CDR3 loop is CASSLFWGGGYEQYF. The CDR3 bases are TGTGCCAGCAGCTTATTTTGGGGGGGAGGCTACGAGCAGTACTTC.

This chain's CDR3 is CASSLGTLYSGANVLTF. In nucleotides, the CDR3 is TGTGCCAGCAGTTTGGGGACATTATACTCTGGGGCCAACGTCCTGACTTTC. The J gene is TRBJ2-6, the V gene TRBV28, with a possible D match to TRBD1 (6 bases). Germline V CDR1 and CDR2: MDHEN, SYDVKM. Trimming shortened V by 3 bases and J by 0 bases, and 12 bases separated the two germline ends. This CDR3 is 17 amino acids long.

Only a few counts were recorded for this clone. CDR3 in amino acids: CASRGLGQTNTEAFF. CDR3 DNA sequence: TGTGCCAGTAGAGGCTTGGGCCAAACGAACACTGAAGCTTTCTTT. The chain employs TRBV19 and TRBJ1-1, with D unresolved. The V end was cut by 6 bases, the J end by 1 base, with 15 bases between. Looked up from germline, CDR1 is LNHDA and CDR2 is SQIVND (reference sequence). This CDR3 spans 15 amino acids.

The chain carries TRBV7-2 and TRBJ1-5; D unresolved. The V gene lost 2 bases and the J gene lost 9 bases, with 11 bases spanning the gap. The CDR3 runs to 13 residues. Germline CDR1 is SGHTA and CDR2 is FQGNSA. This CDR3 is CASSLTLSAPQHF. The CDR3 bases are TGTGCCAGCAGCTTAACCCTTTCTGCGCCCCAGCATTTT.

V usage is TRBV7-9 and J usage is TRBJ2-5; weak D call: TRBD2 (7 bases). The germline gives CDR1 SEHNR, CDR2 FQNEAQ (reference sequence). Trimming left V 5 bases short and J 6 bases short, with 16 bases between. The CDR3 sequence is 14 residues long. The CDR3 DNA follows: TGTGCCAGCAGCCCCTCCGGGGGGCGGAAGACCCAGTACTTC. Its protein product is CASSPSGGRKTQYF.

Comments on this clone: Germline and junction disagree at one end, which may indicate a read error. Other nucleotide sequences in the sample specify the same CDR3. CDR3 sequence reads: CASTPAGYGNTIYF. The CDR3 region has the DNA TGTGCTAGCACCCCCGCAGGGTACGGTAACACCATATATTTT. The chain joins TRBV25-1 to TRBJ1-3; a weak D match, TRBD1 (5 bases). Germline V gene data show CDR1 as MGHDK and CDR2 as SYGVNS. The CDR3 is 14 amino acids.

This clone was observed a handful of times. This chain connects TRBV6-1 to TRBJ2-7, with D perhaps TRBD2 (6 bases). From germline, CDR1 is MNHNS and CDR2 SASEGT. CDR3 size: 13 residues. The ends were cut back, 10 bases at V and 2 bases at J, with 15 bases in the middle. The CDR3 DNA follows: TGTGCCACCGTTCCGGAGGGGACCTACGAGCAGTACTTC. It yields the protein CATVPEGTYEQYF.

The chain is built from TRBV7-9 and TRBJ2-6, with D uncertain. V shed 3 bases and J shed 4 bases, with 10 bases lying between them. The CDR3 length is 15 residues. The germline V gene has CDR1 SEHNR and CDR2 FQNEAQ (reference sequence). The CDR3 spells CASSFLTRGANVLTF. CDR3 nucleotides: TGTGCCAGCAGCTTCCTTACAAGGGGGGCCAACGTCCTGACTTTC.